The T cell receptor (beta chain) under discussion was sequenced for a study of blood T cell repertoires in COVID-19. The overall study: COVID-19 samples from acute and convalescent phases originated in the United States, Italy and Spain. T cells, B-cell-depleted T cells, or PBMCs provided the cDNA or gDNA that served as material.

Per the original data handling: The assay estimated nucleated cells by amplifying reference gene primers. Method: immunoSEQ multiplex PCR; TCRdb's copy keeps in-frame clones and lacks some. D and trimming were read from the DNA, whereas the V and J calls and clone size are those reported in that table. The sample yields about 140,000 clones, around 80% seen once. The CDR3 consists of 12 residues. V gave up 1 base and J gave up 5 bases, with 3 bases separating them. Germline V gene sequence: CDR1 SEHNR, CDR2 FQNEAQ (reference sequence). The clonotype originates from a man in his sixties who had recovered from COVID-19. Sequencing was done on a sample of peripheral blood. The chain combines TRBV7-9 with TRBJ1-3, with unresolved D. In DNA form, the CDR3 reads TGTGCCAGCAGCTTAGGGCGAAACACCATATATTTT. This encodes CASSLGRNTIYF. The entire variable domain, with the rest obtained from reference TRBV7-9 and TRBJ1-3, is as follows: DTGVSQNPRHKITKRGQNVTFRCDPISEHNRLYWYRQTLGQGPEFLTYFQNEAQLEKSRLLSDRFSAERPKGSFSTLEIQRTEQGDSAMYLCASSLGRNTIYFGEGSWLTVV.